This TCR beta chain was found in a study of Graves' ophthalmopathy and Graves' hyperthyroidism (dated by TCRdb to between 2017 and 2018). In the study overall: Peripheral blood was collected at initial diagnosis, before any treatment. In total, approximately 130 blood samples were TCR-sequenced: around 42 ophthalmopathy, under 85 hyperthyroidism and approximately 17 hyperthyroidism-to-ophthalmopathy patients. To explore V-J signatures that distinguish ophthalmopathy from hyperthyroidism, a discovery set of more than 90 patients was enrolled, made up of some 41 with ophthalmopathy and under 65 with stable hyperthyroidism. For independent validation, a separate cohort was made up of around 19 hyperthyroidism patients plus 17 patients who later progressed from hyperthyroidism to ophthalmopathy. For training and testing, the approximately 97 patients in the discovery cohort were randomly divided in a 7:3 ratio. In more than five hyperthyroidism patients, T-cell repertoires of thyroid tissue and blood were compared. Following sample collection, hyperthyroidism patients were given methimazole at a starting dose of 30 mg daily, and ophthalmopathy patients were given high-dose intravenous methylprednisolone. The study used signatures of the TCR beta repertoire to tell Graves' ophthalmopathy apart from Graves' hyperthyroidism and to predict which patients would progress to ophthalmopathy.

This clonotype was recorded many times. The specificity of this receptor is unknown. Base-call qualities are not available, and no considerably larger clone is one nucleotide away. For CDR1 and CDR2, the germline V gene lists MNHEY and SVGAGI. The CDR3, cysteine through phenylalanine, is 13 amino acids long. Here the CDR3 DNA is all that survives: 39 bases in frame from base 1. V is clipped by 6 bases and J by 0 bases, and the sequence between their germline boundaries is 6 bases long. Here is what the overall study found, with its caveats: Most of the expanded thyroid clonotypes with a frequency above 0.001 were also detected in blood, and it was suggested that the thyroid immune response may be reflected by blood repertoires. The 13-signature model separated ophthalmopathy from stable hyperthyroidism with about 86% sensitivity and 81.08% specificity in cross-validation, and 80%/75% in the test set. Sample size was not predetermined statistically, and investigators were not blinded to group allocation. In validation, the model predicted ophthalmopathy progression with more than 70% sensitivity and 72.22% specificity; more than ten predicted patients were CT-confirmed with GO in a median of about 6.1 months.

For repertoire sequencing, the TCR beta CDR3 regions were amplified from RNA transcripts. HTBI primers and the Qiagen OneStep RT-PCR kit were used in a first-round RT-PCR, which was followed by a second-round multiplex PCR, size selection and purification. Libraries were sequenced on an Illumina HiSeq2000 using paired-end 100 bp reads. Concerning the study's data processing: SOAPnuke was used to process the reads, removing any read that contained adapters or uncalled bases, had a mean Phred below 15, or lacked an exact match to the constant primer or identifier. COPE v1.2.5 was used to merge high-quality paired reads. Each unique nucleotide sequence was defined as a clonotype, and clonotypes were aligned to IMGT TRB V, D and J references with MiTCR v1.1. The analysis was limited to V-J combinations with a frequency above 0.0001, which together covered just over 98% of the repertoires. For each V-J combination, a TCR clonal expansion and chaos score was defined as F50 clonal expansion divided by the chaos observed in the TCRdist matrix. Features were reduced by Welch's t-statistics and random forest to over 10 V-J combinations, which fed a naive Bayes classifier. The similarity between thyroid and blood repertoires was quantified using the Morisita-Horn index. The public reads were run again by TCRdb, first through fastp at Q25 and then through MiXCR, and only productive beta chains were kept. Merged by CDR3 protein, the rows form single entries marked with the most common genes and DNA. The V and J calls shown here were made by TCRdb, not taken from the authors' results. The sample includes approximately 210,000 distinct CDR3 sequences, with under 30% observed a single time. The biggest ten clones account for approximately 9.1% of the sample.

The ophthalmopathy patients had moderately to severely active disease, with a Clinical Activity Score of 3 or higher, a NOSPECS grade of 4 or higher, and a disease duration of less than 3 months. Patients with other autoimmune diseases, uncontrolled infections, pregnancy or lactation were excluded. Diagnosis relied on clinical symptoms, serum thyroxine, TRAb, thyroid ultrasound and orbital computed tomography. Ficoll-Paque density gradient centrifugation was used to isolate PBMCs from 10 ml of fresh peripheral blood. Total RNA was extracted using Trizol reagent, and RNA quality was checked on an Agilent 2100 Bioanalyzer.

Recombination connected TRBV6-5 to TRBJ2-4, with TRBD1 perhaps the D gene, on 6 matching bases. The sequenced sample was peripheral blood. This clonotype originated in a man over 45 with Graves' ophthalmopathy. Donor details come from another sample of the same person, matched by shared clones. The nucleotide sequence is TGTGCCAGCAGCAGGGGAGCCAAAAACATTCAGTACTTC. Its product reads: CASSRGAKNIQYF.